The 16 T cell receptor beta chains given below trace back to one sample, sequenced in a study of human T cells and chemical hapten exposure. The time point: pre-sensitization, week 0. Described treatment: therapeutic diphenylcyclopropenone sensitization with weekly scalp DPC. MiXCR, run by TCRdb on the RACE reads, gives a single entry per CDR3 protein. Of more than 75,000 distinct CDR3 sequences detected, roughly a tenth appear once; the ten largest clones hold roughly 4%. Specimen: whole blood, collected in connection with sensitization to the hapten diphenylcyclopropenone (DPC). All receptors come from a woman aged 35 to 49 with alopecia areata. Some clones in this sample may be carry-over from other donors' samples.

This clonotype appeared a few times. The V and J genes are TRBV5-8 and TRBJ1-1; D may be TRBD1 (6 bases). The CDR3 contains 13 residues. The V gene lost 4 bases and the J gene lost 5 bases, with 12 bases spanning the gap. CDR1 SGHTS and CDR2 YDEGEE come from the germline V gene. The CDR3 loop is CASSAPRGTEAFF. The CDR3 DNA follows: TGTGCCAGCAGCGCCCCCAGGGGAACTGAAGCTTTCTTT.

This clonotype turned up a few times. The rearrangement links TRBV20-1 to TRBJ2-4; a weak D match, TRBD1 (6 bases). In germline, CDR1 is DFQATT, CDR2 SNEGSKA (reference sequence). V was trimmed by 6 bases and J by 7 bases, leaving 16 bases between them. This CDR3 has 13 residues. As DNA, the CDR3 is TGCAGTGCCGCACCCGCAGGGGTGAACATTCAGTACTTC. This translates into CSAAPAGVNIQYF.

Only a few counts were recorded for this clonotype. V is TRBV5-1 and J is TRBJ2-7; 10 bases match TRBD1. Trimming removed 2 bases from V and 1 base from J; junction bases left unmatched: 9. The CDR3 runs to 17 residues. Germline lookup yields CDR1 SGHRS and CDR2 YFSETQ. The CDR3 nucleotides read TGCGCCAGCAGCTTAAACCCGGGACAGGGGTTTTCCTACGAGCAGTACTTC. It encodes CASSLNPGQGFSYEQYF.

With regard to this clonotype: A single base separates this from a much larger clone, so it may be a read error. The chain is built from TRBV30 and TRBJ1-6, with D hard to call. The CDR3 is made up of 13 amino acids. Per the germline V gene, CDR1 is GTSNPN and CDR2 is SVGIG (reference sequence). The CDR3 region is CAWEVNYNSPLHF. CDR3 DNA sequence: TGTGCGTGGGAGGTGAACTATAATTCACCCCTCCACTTT.

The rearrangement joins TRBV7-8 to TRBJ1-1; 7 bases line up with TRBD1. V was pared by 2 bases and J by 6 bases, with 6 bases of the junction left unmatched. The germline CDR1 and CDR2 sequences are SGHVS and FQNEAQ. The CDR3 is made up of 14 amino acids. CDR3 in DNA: TGTGCCAGCAGCTTATCAAGAGGGGGCCCTGAAGCTTTCTTT. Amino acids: CASSLSRGGPEAFF.

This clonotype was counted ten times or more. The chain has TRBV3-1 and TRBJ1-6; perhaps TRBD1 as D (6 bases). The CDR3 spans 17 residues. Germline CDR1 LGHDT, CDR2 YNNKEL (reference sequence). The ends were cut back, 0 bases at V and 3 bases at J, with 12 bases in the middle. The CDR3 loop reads CASSQEKEGHYNSPLHF. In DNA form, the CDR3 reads TGTGCCAGCAGCCAAGAGAAAGAGGGACACTATAATTCACCCCTCCACTTT.

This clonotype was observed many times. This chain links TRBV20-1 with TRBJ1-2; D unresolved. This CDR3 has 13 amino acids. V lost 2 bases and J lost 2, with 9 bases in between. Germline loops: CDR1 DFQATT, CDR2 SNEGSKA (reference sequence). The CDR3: CSARPDGNYGYTF. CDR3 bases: TGCAGTGCTAGACCCGACGGCAACTATGGCTACACCTTC.

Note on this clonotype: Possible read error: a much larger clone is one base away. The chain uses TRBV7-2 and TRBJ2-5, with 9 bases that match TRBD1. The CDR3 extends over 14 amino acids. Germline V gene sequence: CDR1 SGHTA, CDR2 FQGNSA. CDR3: CAGSSGQGGETQYF. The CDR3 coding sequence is TGTGCCGGCAGCTCGGGACAGGGCGGGGAGACCCAGTACTTC.

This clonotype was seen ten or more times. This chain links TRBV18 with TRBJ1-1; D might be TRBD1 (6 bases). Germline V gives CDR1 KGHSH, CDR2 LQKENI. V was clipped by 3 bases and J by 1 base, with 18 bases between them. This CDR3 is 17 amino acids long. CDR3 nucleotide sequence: TGTGCCAGCTCACCTCCGACAGGAGGCGGCCGGAACACTGAAGCTTTCTTT. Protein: CASSPPTGGGRNTEAFF.

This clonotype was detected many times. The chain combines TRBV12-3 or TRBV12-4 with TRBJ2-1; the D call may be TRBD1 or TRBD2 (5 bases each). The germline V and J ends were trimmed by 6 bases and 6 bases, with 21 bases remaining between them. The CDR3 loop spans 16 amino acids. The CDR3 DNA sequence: TGTGCCAGCAGCAATAATCAGGGAGCTCTTGGCAATGAGCAGTTCTTC. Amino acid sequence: CASSNNQGALGNEQFF.

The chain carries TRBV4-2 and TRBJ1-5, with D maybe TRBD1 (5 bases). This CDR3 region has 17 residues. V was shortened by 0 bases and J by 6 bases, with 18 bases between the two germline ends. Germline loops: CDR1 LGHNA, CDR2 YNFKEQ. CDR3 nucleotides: TGTGCCAGCAGCCAAGATCTCTGGGGCCCCGGAGGTCAGCCCCAGCATTTT. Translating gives CASSQDLWGPGGQPQHF.

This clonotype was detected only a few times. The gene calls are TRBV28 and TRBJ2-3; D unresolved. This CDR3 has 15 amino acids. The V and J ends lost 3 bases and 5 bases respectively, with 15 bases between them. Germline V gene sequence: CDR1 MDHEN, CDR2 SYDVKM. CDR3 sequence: CASSFSSPPIDTQYF. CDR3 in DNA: TGTGCCAGCAGTTTCAGTTCCCCTCCAATAGATACGCAGTATTTT.

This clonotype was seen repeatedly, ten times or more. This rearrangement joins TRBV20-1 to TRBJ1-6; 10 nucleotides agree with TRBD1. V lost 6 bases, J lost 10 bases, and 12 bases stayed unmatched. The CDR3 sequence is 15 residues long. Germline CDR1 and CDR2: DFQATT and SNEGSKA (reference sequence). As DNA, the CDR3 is TGCAGTGCCAACGCCCAGACAGGGGGCGGATCACCCCTCCACTTT. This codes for CSANAQTGGGSPLHF.

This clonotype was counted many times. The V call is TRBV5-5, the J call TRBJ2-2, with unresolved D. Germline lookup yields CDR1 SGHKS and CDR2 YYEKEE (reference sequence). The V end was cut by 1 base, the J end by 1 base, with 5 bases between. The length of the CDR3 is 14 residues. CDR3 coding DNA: TGTGCCAGCAGCTTGATTTGGAACACCGGGGAGCTGTTTTTT. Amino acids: CASSLIWNTGELFF. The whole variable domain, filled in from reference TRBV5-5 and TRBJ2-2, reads DAGVTQSPTHLIKTRGQQVTLRCSPISGHKSVSWYQQVLGQGPQFIFQYYEKEERGRGNFPDRFSARQFPNYSSELNVNALLLGDSALYLCASSLIWNTGELFFGEGSRLTVL.

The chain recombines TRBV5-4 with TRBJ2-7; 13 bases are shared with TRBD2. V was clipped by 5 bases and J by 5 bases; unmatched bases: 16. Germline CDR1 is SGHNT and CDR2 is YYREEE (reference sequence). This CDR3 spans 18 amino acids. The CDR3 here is CASRRVPGLAGIRDEQYF. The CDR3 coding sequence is TGTGCCAGCAGACGCGTCCCGGGACTAGCGGGGATAAGAGACGAGCAGTACTTC. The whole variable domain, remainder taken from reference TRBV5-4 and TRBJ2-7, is ETGVTQSPTHLIKTRGQQVTLRCSSQSGHNTVSWYQQALGQGPQFIFQYYREEENGRGNFPPRFSGLQFPNYSSELNVNALELDDSALYLCASRRVPGLAGIRDEQYFGPGTRLTVT.

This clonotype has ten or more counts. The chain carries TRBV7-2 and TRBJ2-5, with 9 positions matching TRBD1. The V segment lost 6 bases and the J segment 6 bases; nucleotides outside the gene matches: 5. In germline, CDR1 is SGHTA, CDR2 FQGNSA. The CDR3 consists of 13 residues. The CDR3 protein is CASSTGGEKTQYF. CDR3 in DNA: TGTGCCAGCAGTACAGGGGGCGAAAAGACCCAGTACTTC.